This T cell receptor (beta chain) stems from a study of blood T cell repertoires in COVID-19. Study details: Sites across the United States, Italy and Spain contributed samples from acute and convalescent COVID-19. Sample material is recorded as cDNA or gDNA derived from T cells, B-cell-depleted T cells, or PBMCs.

In the authors' workflow: Reference gene primer amplification gave estimated nucleated cell counts. Profiling relied on immunoSEQ multiplex PCR, and the TCRdb table lists in-frame clones only, not all of them. V and J calls and clone size come straight from that table; D and trimming were deduced from the DNA. This table holds tens of thousands of clones, over 75% found once. The sequence derives from a woman of 80 years or more with acute or convalescent COVID-19. Sequencing was carried out using peripheral blood.

The CDR3 coding sequence is TGTGCCAGCAGCTTGAGGGGTCTAGGGTTAGCTGAAGCTTTCTTT. Translation: CASSLRGLGLAEAFF. V and J are TRBV5-6 and TRBJ1-1, with D tentatively TRBD1 (5 bases). CDR1 is SGHDT, CDR2 YYEEEE, per germline. The CDR3 runs to 15 residues. V was trimmed by 1 base and J by 6 bases, leaving 16 bases between them.